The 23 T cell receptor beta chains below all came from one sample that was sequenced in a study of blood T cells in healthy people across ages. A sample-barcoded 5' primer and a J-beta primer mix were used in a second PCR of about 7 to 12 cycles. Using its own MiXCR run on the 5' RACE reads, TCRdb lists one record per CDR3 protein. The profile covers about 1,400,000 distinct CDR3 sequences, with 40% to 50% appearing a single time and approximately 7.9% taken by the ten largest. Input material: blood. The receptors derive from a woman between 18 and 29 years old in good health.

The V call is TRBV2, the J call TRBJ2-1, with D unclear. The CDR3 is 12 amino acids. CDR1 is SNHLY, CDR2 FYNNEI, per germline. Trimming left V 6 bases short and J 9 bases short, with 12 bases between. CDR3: CASSGPWSEQFF. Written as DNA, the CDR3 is TGTGCCAGCAGCGGACCCTGGAGTGAGCAGTTCTTC.

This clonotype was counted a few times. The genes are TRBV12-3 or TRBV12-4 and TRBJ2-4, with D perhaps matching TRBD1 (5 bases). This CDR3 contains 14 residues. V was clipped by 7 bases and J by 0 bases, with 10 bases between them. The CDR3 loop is CASTKGLAKNIQYF. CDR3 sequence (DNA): TGTGCCAGCACCAAGGGGTTAGCCAAAAACATTCAGTACTTC.

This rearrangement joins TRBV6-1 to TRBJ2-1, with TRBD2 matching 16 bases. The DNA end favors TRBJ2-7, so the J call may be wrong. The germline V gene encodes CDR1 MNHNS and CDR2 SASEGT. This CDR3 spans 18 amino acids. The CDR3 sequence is CASSGGLAGGPGYNEQYF. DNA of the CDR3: TGTGCCAGCAGTGGGGGACTAGCGGGGGGGCCTGGATACAATGAGCAGTACTTC.

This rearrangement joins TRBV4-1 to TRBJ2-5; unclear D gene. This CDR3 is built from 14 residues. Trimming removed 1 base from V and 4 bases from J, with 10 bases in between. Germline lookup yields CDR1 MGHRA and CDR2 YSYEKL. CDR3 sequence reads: CASSQAPGVETQYF. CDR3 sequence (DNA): TGCGCCAGCAGCCAAGCTCCCGGAGTAGAGACCCAGTACTTC.

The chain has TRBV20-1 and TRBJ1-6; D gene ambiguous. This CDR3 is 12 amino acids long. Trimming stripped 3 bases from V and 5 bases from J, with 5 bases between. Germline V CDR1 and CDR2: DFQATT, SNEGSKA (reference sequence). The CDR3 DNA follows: TGCAGTGCTAGGCCGAATAATTCACCCCTCCACTTT. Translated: CSARPNNSPLHF.

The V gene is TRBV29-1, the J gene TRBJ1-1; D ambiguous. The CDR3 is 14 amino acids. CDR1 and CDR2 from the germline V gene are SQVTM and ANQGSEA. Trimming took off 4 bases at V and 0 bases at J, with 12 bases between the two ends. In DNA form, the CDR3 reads TGCAGCGTTGGAGGAAGGCTTATGAACACTGAAGCTTTCTTT. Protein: CSVGGRLMNTEAFF.

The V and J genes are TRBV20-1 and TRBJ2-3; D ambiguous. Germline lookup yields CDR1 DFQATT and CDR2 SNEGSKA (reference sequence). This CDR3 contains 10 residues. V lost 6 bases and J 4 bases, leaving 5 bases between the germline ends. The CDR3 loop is CSAVADTQYF. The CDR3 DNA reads TGCAGTGCGGTAGCAGATACGCAGTATTTT.

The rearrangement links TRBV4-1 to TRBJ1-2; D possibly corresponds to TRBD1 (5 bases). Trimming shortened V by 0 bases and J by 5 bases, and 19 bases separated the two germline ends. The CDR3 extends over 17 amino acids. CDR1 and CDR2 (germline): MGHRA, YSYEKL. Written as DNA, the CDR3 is TGCGCCAGCAGCCAAGATCTCACAGGCCCAGCACCTTATGGCTACACCTTC. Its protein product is CASSQDLTGPAPYGYTF.

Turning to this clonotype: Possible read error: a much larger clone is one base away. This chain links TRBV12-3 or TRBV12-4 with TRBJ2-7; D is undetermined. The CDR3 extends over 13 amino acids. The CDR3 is CASSFGGPYDQYF. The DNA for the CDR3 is TGTGCCAGCAGTTTCGGCGGACCCTACGATCAGTACTTC.

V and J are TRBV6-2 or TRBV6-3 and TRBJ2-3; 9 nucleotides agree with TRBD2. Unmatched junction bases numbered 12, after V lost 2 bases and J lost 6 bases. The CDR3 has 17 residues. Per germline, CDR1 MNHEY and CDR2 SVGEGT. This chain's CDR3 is CASSYRTSADKRDTQYF. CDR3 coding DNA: TGTGCCAGCAGTTACAGGACTAGCGCCGATAAGAGGGATACGCAGTATTTT.

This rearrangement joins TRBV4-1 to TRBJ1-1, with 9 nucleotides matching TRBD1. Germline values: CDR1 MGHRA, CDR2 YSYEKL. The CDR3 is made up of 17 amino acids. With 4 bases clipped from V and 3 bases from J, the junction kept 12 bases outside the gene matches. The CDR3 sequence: CASSPHGTGLAYTEAFF. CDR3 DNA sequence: TGCGCCAGCAGCCCCCACGGGACAGGGCTGGCGTACACTGAAGCTTTCTTT.

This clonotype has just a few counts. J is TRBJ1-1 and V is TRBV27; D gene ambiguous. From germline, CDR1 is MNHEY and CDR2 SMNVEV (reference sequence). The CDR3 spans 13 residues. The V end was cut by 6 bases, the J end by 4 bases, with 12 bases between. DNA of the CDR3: TGTGCCAGCAGCCCCCACGGCCCCACTGAAGCTTTCTTT. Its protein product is CASSPHGPTEAFF.

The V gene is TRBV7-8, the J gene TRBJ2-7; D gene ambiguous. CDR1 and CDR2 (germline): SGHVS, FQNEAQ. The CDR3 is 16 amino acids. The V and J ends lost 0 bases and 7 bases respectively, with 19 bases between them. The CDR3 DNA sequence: TGTGCCAGCAGCTTAGCGAACGGAGCAAGCTACAATGAGCAGTACTTC. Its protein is CASSLANGASYNEQYF. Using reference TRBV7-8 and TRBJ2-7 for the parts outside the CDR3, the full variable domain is GAGVSQSPRYKVAKRGQDVALRCDPISGHVSLFWYQQALGQGPEFLTYFQNEAQLDKSGLPSDRFFAERPEGSVSTLKIQRTQQEDSAVYLCASSLANGASYNEQYFGPGTRLTVT.

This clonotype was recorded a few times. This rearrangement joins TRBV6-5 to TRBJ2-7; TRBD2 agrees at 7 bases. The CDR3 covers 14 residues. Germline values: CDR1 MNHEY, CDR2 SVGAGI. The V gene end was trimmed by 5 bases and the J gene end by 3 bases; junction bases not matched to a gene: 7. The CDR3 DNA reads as TGTGCCAGCAGTCGCCGGGACTACGACTACGAGCAGTACTTC. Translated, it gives CASSRRDYDYEQYF.

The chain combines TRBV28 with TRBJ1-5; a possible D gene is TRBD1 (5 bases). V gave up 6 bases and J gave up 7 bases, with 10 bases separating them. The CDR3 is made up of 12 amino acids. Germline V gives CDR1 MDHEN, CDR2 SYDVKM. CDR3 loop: CASSMGRQPQHF. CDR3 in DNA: TGTGCCAGCAGCATGGGACGGCAGCCCCAGCATTTT. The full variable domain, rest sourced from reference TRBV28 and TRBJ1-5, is DVKVTQSSRYLVKRTGEKVFLECVQDMDHENMFWYRQDPGLGLRLIYFSYDVKMKEKGDIPEGYSVSREKKERFSLILESASTNQTSMYLCASSMGRQPQHFGDGTRLSIL.

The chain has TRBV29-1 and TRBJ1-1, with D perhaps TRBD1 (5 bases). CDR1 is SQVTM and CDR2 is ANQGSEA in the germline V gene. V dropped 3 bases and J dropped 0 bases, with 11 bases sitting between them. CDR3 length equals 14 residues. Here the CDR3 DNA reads TGCAGCGTTGATTTTGGACAAATGAACACTGAAGCTTTCTTT. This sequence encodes CSVDFGQMNTEAFF. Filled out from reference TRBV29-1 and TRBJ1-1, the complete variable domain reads SAVISQKPSRDICQRGTSLTIQCQVDSQVTMMFWYRQQPGQSLTLIATANQGSEATYESGFVIDKFPISRPNLTFSTLTVSNMSPEDSSIYLCSVDFGQMNTEAFFGQGTRLTVV.

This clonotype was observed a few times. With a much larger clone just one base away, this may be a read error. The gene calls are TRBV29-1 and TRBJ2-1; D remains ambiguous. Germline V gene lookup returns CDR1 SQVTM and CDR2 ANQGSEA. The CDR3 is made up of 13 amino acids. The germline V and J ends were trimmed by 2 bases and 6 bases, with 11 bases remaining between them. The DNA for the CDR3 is TGCAGCGTTGAACCAGGCCAGAGCAATGAGCAGTTCTTC. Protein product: CSVEPGQSNEQFF.

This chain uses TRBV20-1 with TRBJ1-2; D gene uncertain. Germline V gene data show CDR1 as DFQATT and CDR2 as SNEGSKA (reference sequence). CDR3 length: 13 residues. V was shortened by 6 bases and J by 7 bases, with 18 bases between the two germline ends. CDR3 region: CSAPDFRAGGYTF. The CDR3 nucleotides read TGCAGTGCCCCTGATTTTAGGGCTGGTGGCTACACCTTC.

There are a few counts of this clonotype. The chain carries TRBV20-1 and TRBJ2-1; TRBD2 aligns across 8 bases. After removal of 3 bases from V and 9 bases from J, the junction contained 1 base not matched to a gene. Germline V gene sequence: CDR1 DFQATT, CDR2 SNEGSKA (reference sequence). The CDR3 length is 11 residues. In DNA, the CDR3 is TGCAGTGCTAGCGGGGGGGCTGAGCAGTTCTTC. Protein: CSASGGAEQFF.

The CDR3 spells CASSPRDRVTYEQYF. The CDR3 DNA reads TGTGCCAGCAGTCCCCGGGACAGGGTCACCTACGAGCAGTACTTC. This chain links TRBV6-1 with TRBJ2-7; TRBD1 agrees at 9 bases. Germline V gene sequence: CDR1 MNHNS, CDR2 SASEGT. The CDR3 consists of 15 residues. Trimming cost V 5 bases and J 2 bases; bases outside gene matches: 7.

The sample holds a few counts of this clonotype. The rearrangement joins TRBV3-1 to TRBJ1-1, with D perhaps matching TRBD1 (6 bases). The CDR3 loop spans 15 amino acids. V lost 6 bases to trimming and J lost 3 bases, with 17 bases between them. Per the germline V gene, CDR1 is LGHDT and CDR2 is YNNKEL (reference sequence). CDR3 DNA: TGTGCCAGCAGGGGTGAACAGGGTTTCGACACTGAAGCTTTCTTT. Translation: CASRGEQGFDTEAFF. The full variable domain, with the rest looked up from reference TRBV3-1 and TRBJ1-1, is DTAVSQTPKYLVTQMGNDKSIKCEQNLGHDTMYWYKQDSKKFLKIMFSYNNKELIINETVPNRFSPKSPDKAHLNLHINSLELGDSAVYFCASRGEQGFDTEAFFGQGTRLTVV.

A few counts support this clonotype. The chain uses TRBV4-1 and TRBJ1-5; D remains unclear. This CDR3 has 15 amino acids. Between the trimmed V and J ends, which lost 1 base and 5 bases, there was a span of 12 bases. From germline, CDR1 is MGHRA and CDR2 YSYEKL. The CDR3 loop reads CASSQGEVGDQPQHF. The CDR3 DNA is TGCGCCAGCAGCCAAGGGGAGGTGGGTGATCAGCCCCAGCATTTT.

The CDR3 coding sequence is TGTGCCAGCAGCGCCGACCCGTATCTAGCGGGAGGTGGGGAGACCCAGTACTTC. Protein: CASSADPYLAGGGETQYF. The rearrangement uses TRBV9 and TRBJ2-5; 11 bases line up with TRBD2. The CDR3 has 18 amino acids. Per the germline V gene, CDR1 is SGDLS and CDR2 is YYNGEE. Germline trimming cut 3 bases from V and 5 bases from J; bases unmatched to any gene: 15.